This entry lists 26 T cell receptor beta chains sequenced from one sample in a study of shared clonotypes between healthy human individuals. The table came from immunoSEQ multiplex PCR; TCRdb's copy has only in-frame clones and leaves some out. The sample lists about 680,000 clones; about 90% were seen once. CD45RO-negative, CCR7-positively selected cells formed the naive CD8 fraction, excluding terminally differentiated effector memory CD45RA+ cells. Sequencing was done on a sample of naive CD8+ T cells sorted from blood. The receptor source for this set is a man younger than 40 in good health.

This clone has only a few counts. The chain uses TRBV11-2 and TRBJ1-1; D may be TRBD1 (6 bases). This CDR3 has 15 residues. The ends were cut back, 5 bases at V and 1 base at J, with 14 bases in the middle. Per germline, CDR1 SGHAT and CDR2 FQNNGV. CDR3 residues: CASSKRQAQNTEAFF. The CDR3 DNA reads TGTGCCAGCAGCAAAAGACAGGCACAGAACACTGAAGCTTTCTTT.

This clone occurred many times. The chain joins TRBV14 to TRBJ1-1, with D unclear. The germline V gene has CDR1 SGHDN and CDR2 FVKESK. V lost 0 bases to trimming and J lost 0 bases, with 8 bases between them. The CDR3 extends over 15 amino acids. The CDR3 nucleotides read TGTGCCAGCAGCCAAGATGAGTCCATGAACACTGAAGCTTTCTTT. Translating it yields CASSQDESMNTEAFF.

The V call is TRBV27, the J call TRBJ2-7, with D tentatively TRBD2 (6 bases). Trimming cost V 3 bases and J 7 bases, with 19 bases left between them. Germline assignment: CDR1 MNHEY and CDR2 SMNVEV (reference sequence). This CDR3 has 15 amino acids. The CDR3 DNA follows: TGTGCCAGCAGTTTGGCGCCCACCAGGAGCGGGGAGCAGTACTTC. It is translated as CASSLAPTRSGEQYF.

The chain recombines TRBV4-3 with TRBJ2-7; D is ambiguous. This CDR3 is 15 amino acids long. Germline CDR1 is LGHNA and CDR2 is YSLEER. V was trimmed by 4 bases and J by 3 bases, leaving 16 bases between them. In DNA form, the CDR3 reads TGCGCCAGCAGCCTGTCGGCAGGTGGCGTCTACGAGCAGTACTTC. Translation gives CASSLSAGGVYEQYF.

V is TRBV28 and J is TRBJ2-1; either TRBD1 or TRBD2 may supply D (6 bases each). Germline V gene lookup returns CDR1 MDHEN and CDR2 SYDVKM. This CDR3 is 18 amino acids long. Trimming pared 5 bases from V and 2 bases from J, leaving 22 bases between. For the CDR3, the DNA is TGTGCCAGCAGTCCAAGGGGGGCACTCCCAGGGGCCTACAATGAGCAGTTCTTC. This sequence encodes CASSPRGALPGAYNEQFF.

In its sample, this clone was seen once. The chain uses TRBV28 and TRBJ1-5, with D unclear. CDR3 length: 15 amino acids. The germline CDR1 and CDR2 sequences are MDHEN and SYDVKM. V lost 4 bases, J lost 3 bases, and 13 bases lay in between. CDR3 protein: CASSSIGLNNQPQHF. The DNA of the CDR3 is TGTGCCAGCAGTTCCATAGGACTGAACAATCAGCCCCAGCATTTT. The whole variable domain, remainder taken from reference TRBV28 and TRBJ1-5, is DVKVTQSSRYLVKRTGEKVFLECVQDMDHENMFWYRQDPGLGLRLIYFSYDVKMKEKGDIPEGYSVSREKKERFSLILESASTNQTSMYLCASSSIGLNNQPQHFGDGTRLSIL.

CDR3 nucleotides: TGCGCCAGCAGGACGCCCGATTTCAGGGAGCAGTACTTC. Protein sequence: CASRTPDFREQYF. V usage is TRBV5-1 and J usage is TRBJ2-7; D not resolved. This CDR3 comprises 13 residues. V was pared by 5 bases and J by 7 bases, with 16 bases between. From germline, CDR1 is SGHRS and CDR2 YFSETQ.

The CDR3 loop is CAIPLGSTGELFF. The CDR3 DNA follows: TGTGCCATCCCGCTGGGTAGCACCGGGGAGCTGTTTTTT. This chain links TRBV7-8 with TRBJ2-2; D remains ambiguous. Between the trimmed V and J ends, which lost 10 bases and 4 bases, there was a span of 13 bases. CDR1 is SGHVS and CDR2 is FQNEAQ in the germline V gene. The CDR3 loop spans 13 amino acids.

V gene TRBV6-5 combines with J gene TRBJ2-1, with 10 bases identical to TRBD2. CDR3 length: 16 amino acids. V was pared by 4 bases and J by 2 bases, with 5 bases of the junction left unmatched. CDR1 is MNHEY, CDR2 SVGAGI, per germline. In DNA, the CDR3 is TGTGCCAGCAGTTCCCGGACTAGCGGAACCTACAATGAGCAGTTCTTC. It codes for CASSSRTSGTYNEQFF.

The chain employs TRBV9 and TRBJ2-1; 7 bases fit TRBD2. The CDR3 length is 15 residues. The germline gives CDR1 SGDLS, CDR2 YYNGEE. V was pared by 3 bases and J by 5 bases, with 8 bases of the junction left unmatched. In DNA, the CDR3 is TGTGCCAGCAGCGGTGGGGGAGCGGGACACAATGAGCAGTTCTTC. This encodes CASSGGGAGHNEQFF.

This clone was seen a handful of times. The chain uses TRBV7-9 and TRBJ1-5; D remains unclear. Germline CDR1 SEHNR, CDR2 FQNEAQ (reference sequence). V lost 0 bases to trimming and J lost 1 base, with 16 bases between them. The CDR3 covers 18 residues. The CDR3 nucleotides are TGTGCCAGCAGCTTAGCTCCCCCGGGAAGGTTCAGCAATCAGCCCCAGCATTTT. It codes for CASSLAPPGRFSNQPQHF.

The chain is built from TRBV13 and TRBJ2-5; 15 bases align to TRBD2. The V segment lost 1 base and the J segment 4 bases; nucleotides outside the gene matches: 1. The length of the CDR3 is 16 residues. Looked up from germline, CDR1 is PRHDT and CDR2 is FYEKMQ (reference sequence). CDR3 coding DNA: TGTGCCAGCAGCTTAGTGGGACTAGCGGGAGGAGAGACCCAGTACTTC. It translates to CASSLVGLAGGETQYF.

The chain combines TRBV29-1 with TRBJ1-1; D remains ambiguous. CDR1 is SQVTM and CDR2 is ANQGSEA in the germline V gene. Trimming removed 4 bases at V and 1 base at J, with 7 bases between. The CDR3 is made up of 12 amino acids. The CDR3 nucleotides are TGCAGCGTTGTAGGCCGGAACACTGAAGCTTTCTTT. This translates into CSVVGRNTEAFF.

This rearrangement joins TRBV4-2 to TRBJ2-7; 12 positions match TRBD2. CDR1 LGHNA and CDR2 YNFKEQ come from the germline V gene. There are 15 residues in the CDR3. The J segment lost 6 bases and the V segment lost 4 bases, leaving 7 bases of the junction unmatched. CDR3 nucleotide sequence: TGTGCCAGCAGCCCTCGACTAGCGGGAGAGTTCGAGCAGTACTTC. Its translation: CASSPRLAGEFEQYF.

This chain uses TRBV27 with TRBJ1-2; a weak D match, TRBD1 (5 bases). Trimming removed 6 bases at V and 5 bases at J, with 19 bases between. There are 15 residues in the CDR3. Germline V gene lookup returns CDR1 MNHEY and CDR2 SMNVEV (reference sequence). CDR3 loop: CASSPDSLTPYGYTF. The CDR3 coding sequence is TGTGCCAGCAGCCCTGACAGTCTAACCCCATATGGCTACACCTTC.

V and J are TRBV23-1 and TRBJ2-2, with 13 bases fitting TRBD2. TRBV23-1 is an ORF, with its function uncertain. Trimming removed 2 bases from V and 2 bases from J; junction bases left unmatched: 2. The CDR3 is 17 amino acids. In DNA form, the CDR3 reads TGCGCCAGCAGTCAAGGGACTAGCGGGAAAAACACCGGGGAGCTGTTTTTT. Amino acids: CASSQGTSGKNTGELFF.

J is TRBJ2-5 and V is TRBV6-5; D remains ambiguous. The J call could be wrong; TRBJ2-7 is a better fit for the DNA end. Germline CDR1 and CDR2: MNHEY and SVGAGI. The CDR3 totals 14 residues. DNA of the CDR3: TGTGCCAGCACCACGACCTGGGGAAGTGACGAGCAGTACTTC. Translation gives CASTTTWGSDEQYF.

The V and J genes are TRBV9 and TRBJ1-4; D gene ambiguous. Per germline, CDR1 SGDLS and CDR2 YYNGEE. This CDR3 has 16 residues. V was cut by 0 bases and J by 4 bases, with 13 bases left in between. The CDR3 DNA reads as TGTGCCAGCAGCGTAGACGCCACTGGAGTTAATGAAAAACTGTTTTTT. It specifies CASSVDATGVNEKLFF.

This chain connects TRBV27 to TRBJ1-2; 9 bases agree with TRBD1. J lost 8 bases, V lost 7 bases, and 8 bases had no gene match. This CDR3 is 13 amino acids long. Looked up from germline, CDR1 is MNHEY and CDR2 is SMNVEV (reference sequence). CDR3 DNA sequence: TGTGCCAGCACCACGACAGGGGGAGGGGGCTACACCTTC. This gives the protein CASTTTGGGGYTF.

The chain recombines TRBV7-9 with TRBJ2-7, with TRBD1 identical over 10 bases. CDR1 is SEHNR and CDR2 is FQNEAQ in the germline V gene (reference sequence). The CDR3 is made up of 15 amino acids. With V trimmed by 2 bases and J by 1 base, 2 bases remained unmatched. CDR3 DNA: TGTGCCAGCAGCTTAATGGGACAGGGGTCCTACGAGCAGTACTTC. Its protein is CASSLMGQGSYEQYF.

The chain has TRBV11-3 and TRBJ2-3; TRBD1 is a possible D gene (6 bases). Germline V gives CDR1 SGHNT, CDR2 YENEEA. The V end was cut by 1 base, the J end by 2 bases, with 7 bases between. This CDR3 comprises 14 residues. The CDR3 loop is CASSLGQATDTQYF. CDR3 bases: TGTGCCAGCAGCTTAGGACAGGCCACAGATACGCAGTATTTT. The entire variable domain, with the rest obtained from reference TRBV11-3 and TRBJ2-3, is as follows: EAGVVQSPRYKIIEKKQPVAFWCNPISGHNTLYWYLQNLGQGPELLIRYENEEAVDDSQLPKDRFSAERLKGVDSTLKIQPAELGDSAVYLCASSLGQATDTQYFGPGTRLTVL.

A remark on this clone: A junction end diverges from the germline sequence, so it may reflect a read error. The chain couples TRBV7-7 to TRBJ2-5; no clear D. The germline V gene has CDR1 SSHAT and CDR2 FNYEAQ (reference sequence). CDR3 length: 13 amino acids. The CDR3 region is CASSPRPVETQYF. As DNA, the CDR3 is TGTGCTAGCAGCCCGCGGCCCGTGGAGACCCAGTACTTC. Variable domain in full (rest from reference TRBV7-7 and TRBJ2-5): GAGVSQSPRYKVTKRGQDVTLRCDPISSHATLYWYQQALGQGPEFLTYFNYEAQPDKSGLPSDRFSAERPEGSISTLTIQRTEQRDSAMYRCASSPRPVETQYFGPGTRLLVL.

This chain's CDR3 is CSVELVGDEQYF. The CDR3 nucleotides are TGCAGCGTTGAATTGGTGGGAGACGAGCAGTACTTC. This chain connects TRBV29-1 to TRBJ2-7; D is possibly TRBD2 (5 bases). Trimming took off 2 bases at V and 5 bases at J, with 10 bases between the two ends. CDR3 length: 12 amino acids. Per germline, CDR1 SQVTM and CDR2 ANQGSEA.

CDR3 bases: TGTGCCAGCAGTCCAAGGACTAAATACGAGCAGTACTTC. Translated: CASSPRTKYEQYF. This chain uses TRBV28 with TRBJ2-7, with TRBD2 as a possible D gene (6 bases). Looked up from germline, CDR1 is MDHEN and CDR2 is SYDVKM. The CDR3 is made up of 13 amino acids. Deletions cut 5 bases from V and 4 bases from J, with 12 bases between.

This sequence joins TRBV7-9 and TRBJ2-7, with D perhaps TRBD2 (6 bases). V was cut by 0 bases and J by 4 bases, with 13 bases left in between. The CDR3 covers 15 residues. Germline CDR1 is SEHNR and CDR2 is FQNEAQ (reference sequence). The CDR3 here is CASSLAQGLVYEQYF. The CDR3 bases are TGTGCCAGCAGCTTAGCGCAGGGACTGGTGTACGAGCAGTACTTC.

CDR3 coding DNA: TGTGCCAGCAGTCCGTACGACAGCTACAATCAGCCCCAGCATTTT. Amino acids: CASSPYDSYNQPQHF. The chain joins TRBV2 to TRBJ1-5; possibly TRBD1 for D (5 bases). Germline CDR1 reads SNHLY; CDR2 reads FYNNEI. With 5 bases removed from V and 3 bases from J, the gap between germline ends came to 14 bases. The CDR3 length is 15 residues.